The rows below give T cell receptor beta chains drawn from one sample of a study of T cells in Graves' hyperthyroidism and ophthalmopathy. MiXCR, run by TCRdb on the multiplex PCR reads, gives a single entry per CDR3 protein. The table shows some 50,000 distinct CDR3 sequences, with around 55% occurring only once. Sequencing input: peripheral blood or thyroid tissue (not recorded which). These TCRs come from a man between 18 and 29 years old with Graves' hyperthyroidism. CDR3s include the opening cysteine and the closing phenylalanine or tryptophan. D genes are given only for firm matches. Clone size, where shown, is once, few, many, or a class for clones that have expanded.

clone_size: many; v_call: TRBV27; cdr3_length: 15; d_call: NA; j_call: TRBJ2-2; cdr3_nt: TGTGCCAGCAGTTTAGGACTTTGGGGCACCGGGGAGCTGTTTTTT; cdr3_aa: CASSLGLWGTGELFF
clone_size: few; v_call: TRBV7-2; cdr3_length: 14; d_call: TRBD1; j_call: TRBJ2-7; cdr3_nt: TGTGCCAGCAGCTTGGGACAGGGAAGGTACGAGCAGTACTTC; cdr3_aa: CASSLGQGRYEQYF
clone_size: NA; v_call: TRBV29-1; cdr3_length: 13; d_call: NA; j_call: TRBJ1-1; cdr3_nt: TGCAGCGTTGCTGGGGGCGGCAAGTTTGAAGCTTTCTTT; cdr3_aa: CSVAGGGKFEAFF
clone_size: NA; v_call: TRBV15; cdr3_length: 14; d_call: NA; j_call: TRBJ1-5; cdr3_nt: TGTGCCACCAGCAGTCTAAGTCCTCATCAGCCCCAGCATTTT; cdr3_aa: CATSSLSPHQPQHF
clone_size: NA; v_call: TRBV7-6; cdr3_length: 14; d_call: NA; j_call: TRBJ1-4; cdr3_nt: TGTGCCAGCGGCTCCGGCCCAACTGATGAAAAACTGTTTTTT; cdr3_aa: CASGSGPTDEKLFF
clone_size: NA; v_call: TRBV6-6; cdr3_length: 13; d_call: NA; j_call: TRBJ2-7; cdr3_nt: TGTGCCAGCAGTTATCTAAGCTCCTACGAGCAGTACTTC; cdr3_aa: CASSYLSSYEQYF
clone_size: many; v_call: TRBV5-1; cdr3_length: 18; d_call: TRBD1; j_call: TRBJ2-7; cdr3_nt: TGCGCCAGCAGCCCTAGTGCCCGGACAGGGAGCCTTTTCTACGAGCAGTACTTC; cdr3_aa: CASSPSARTGSLFYEQYF
clone_size: NA; v_call: TRBV7-9; cdr3_length: 14; d_call: NA; j_call: TRBJ1-2; cdr3_nt: TGTGCTAGCAGCTCTCCAGGGTGGAGTCACGACTACACCTTC; cdr3_aa: CASSSPGWSHDYTF
clone_size: NA; v_call: TRBV20-1; cdr3_length: 16; d_call: TRBD1; j_call: TRBJ2-5; cdr3_nt: TGCAGTGCTAGACTCGCGGACAGGGGGCGGGAAGAGACCCAGTACTTC; cdr3_aa: CSARLADRGREETQYF
clone_size: NA; v_call: TRBV5-1; cdr3_length: 14; d_call: NA; j_call: TRBJ2-7; cdr3_nt: TGCGCCAGCAGCTTGAGGGCAGGAGCCTACGAGCAGTACTTC; cdr3_aa: CASSLRAGAYEQYF
clone_size: NA; v_call: TRBV7-9; cdr3_length: 15; d_call: NA; j_call: TRBJ1-3; cdr3_nt: TGTGCCAGCAGCTTAGGGGCAGCCTCTGGAAACACCATATATTTT; cdr3_aa: CASSLGAASGNTIYF
clone_size: NA; v_call: TRBV6-4; cdr3_length: 15; d_call: NA; j_call: TRBJ2-5; cdr3_nt: TGTGCCAGCAGGACAGGGACTAGGTACCAAGAGACCCAGTACTTC; cdr3_aa: CASRTGTRYQETQYF
clone_size: few; v_call: TRBV6-9; cdr3_length: 13; d_call: NA; j_call: TRBJ1-1; cdr3_nt: TGTGCCAGCAGTGATTTCGAAAAGGTACGGGCTTTCTTT; cdr3_aa: CASSDFEKVRAFF
clone_size: NA; v_call: TRBV7-2; cdr3_length: 14; d_call: TRBD1; j_call: TRBJ1-2; cdr3_nt: TGTGCCAGCAGCTTAACAGGGGGCATATATGGCTACACCTTC; cdr3_aa: CASSLTGGIYGYTF
clone_size: few; v_call: TRBV7-9; cdr3_length: 16; d_call: TRBD1; j_call: TRBJ1-1; cdr3_nt: TGTGCCAGCAGCCGCGGGACAGGGGGTGACGACACTGAAGCTTTCTTT; cdr3_aa: CASSRGTGGDDTEAFF
clone_size: NA; v_call: TRBV20-1; cdr3_length: 13; d_call: TRBD1; j_call: TRBJ2-5; cdr3_nt: TGCAGTGCCGACACAGGGGGCCTAGAGACCCAGTACTTC; cdr3_aa: CSADTGGLETQYF
clone_size: NA; v_call: TRBV18; cdr3_length: 15; d_call: NA; j_call: TRBJ2-2; cdr3_nt: TGTGCCAGCTCACCACGCAGACAGAACACCGGGGAGCTGTTTTTT; cdr3_aa: CASSPRRQNTGELFF
clone_size: many; v_call: TRBV10-3; cdr3_length: 11; d_call: NA; j_call: TRBJ1-3; cdr3_nt: TGTGCCATCAGTGTGCAAAACACCATATATTTT; cdr3_aa: CAISVQNTIYF
clone_size: many; v_call: TRBV6-1; cdr3_length: 14; d_call: NA; j_call: TRBJ1-2; cdr3_nt: TGTGCCAGCAGTGACGCGCGCAGAATCTATGGCTACACCTTC; cdr3_aa: CASSDARRIYGYTF
clone_size: NA; v_call: TRBV12-3/TRBV12-4; cdr3_length: 13; d_call: TRBD1; j_call: TRBJ1-5; cdr3_nt: TGTGCCAGCAGTTCAGGACAGGGCATAGTCCAGCATTTT; cdr3_aa: CASSSGQGIVQHF
clone_size: NA; v_call: TRBV29-1; cdr3_length: 12; d_call: NA; j_call: TRBJ1-4; cdr3_nt: TGCAGCGCTCGACACGGCAACGAAAAACTGTTTTTT; cdr3_aa: CSARHGNEKLFF
clone_size: few; v_call: TRBV20-1; cdr3_length: 12; d_call: NA; j_call: TRBJ2-5; cdr3_nt: TGCAGTGCTAGAAAGGGGGACGAGACCCAGTACTTC; cdr3_aa: CSARKGDETQYF
clone_size: many; v_call: TRBV14; cdr3_length: 15; d_call: NA; j_call: TRBJ2-7; cdr3_nt: TGTGCCAGCAGCCAAGGTTGGACAGCCAACTACGAGCAGTACTTC; cdr3_aa: CASSQGWTANYEQYF
clone_size: NA; v_call: TRBV10-2; cdr3_length: 13; d_call: NA; j_call: TRBJ1-2; cdr3_nt: TGCGCCAGCAGCGAAGGTGGCAGGGCTGGCTACACCTTC; cdr3_aa: CASSEGGRAGYTF
clone_size: many; v_call: TRBV5-1; cdr3_length: 16; d_call: TRBD1; j_call: TRBJ1-1; cdr3_nt: TGCGCCAGCAGCCCGCCGGGGGGACAGGGGAAAACTGAAGCTTTCTTT; cdr3_aa: CASSPPGGQGKTEAFF
clone_size: NA; v_call: TRBV7-6; cdr3_length: 13; d_call: NA; j_call: TRBJ2-7; cdr3_nt: TGTGCCAGCAGCTTAGGACCCCCGGGCGAGCAGTACTTC; cdr3_aa: CASSLGPPGEQYF
clone_size: many; v_call: TRBV28; cdr3_length: 14; d_call: NA; j_call: TRBJ1-6; cdr3_nt: TGTGCCAGCAGTTTGGCCGGGGCCAATTCACCCCTCCACTTT; cdr3_aa: CASSLAGANSPLHF
clone_size: many; v_call: TRBV9; cdr3_length: 12; d_call: NA; j_call: TRBJ2-3; cdr3_nt: TGTGCCAGCAGCGCCACCCATGATACGCAGTATTTT; cdr3_aa: CASSATHDTQYF
clone_size: many; v_call: TRBV2; cdr3_length: 14; d_call: NA; j_call: TRBJ1-2; cdr3_nt: TGTGCCAGCACGAGGGGGGCGAATAACTATGGCTACACCTTC; cdr3_aa: CASTRGANNYGYTF
clone_size: few; v_call: TRBV30; cdr3_length: 14; d_call: NA; j_call: TRBJ1-4; cdr3_nt: TGTGCCTGGAGTACTAGACGGTCTAATGAAAAACTGTTTTTT; cdr3_aa: CAWSTRRSNEKLFF
clone_size: many; v_call: TRBV27; cdr3_length: 12; d_call: NA; j_call: TRBJ1-6; cdr3_nt: TGTGCCAGCAGTTTTACACGATCACCCCTCCACTTT; cdr3_aa: CASSFTRSPLHF
clone_size: NA; v_call: TRBV19; cdr3_length: 15; d_call: NA; j_call: TRBJ1-2; cdr3_nt: TGTGCCAGTAGTATTCGCCGCCAGGGGAGTTATGGCTACACCTTC; cdr3_aa: CASSIRRQGSYGYTF